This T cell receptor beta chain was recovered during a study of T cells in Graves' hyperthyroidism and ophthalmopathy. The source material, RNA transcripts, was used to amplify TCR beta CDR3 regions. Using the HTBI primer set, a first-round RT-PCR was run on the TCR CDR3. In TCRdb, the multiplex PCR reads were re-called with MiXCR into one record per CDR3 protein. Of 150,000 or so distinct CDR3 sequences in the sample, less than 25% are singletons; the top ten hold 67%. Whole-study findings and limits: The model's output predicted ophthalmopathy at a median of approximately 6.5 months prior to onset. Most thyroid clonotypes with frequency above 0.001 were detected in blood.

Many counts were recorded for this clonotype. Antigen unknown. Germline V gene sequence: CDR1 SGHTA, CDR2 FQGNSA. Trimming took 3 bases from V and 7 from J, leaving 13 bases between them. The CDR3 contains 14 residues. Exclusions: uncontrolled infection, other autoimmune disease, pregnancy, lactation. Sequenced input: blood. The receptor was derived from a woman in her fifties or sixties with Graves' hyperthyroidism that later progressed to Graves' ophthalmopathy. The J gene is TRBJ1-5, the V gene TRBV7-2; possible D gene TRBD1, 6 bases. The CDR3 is CASSFFFQGQPQHF. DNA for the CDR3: TGTGCCAGCAGCTTTTTTTTTCAGGGGCAGCCCCAGCATTTT. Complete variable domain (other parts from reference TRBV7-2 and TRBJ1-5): GAGVSQSPSNKVTEKGKDVELRCDPISGHTALYWYRQSLGQGLEFLIYFQGNSAPDKSGLPSDRFSAERTGGSVSTLTIQRTQQEDSAVYLCASSFFFQGQPQHFGDGTRLSIL.